Shown below are 32 T cell receptor beta chains from a single sample sequenced in a study. MiXCR was run by TCRdb on the 5' RACE reads, yielding one entry per CDR3 protein. Among nearly 55,000 distinct CDR3 sequences listed, approximately 25% were seen once. Sequencing used tumor-infiltrating naive CD4+ T cells sorted from the breast tumor. Noted subset: naive CD4+ T cells, CD4+CD45RA+CD25-. All receptors derive from a female donor with breast cancer.

This clonotype was observed a few times. The chain couples TRBV5-1 to TRBJ1-2; D might be TRBD1 (5 bases). The V and J ends lost 3 bases and 2 bases respectively, with 8 bases between them. CDR1 is SGHRS, CDR2 YFSETQ, per germline. CDR3 size: 13 residues. This CDR3 reads CASSSGLNYGYTF. The CDR3 DNA follows: TGCGCCAGCAGCTCAGGGTTAAACTATGGCTACACCTTC. Variable domain in full (rest from reference TRBV5-1 and TRBJ1-2): KAGVTQTPRYLIKTRGQQVTLSCSPISGHRSVSWYQQTPGQGLQFLFEYFSETQRNKGNFPGRFSGRQFSNSRSEMNVSTLELGDSALYLCASSSGLNYGYTFGSGTRLTVV.

V usage is TRBV6-1 and J usage is TRBJ1-2; D is uncertain. Germline loops: CDR1 MNHNS, CDR2 SASEGT. V lost 6 bases and J 8 bases, leaving 25 bases between the germline ends. There are 16 residues in the CDR3. The CDR3 protein is CASSETGGWGLDGYTF. DNA for the CDR3: TGTGCCAGCAGCGAAACTGGTGGTTGGGGATTAGACGGCTACACCTTC.

The V and J genes are TRBV20-1 and TRBJ2-7; 9 bases map to TRBD2. Germline CDR1 and CDR2: DFQATT and SNEGSKA (reference sequence). This CDR3 contains 14 residues. V gave up 0 bases and J gave up 7 bases; unmatched junction bases: 7. The CDR3: CSARDRTSAREQYF. In nucleotides, the CDR3 is TGCAGTGCTAGAGATCGGACTAGCGCGCGGGAGCAGTACTTC.

This clonotype was observed once. The chain is built from TRBV11-2 and TRBJ2-5; either TRBD1 or TRBD2 may supply D (5 bases each). The CDR3 is 14 residues long. V was trimmed by 3 bases and J by 4 bases, leaving 12 bases between them. Germline V gene sequence: CDR1 SGHAT, CDR2 FQNNGV. The CDR3 coding sequence is TGTGCCAGCAGCTTGGGGGAGTCGGGAGAGACCCAGTACTTC. It codes for CASSLGESGETQYF.

V usage is TRBV7-7 and J usage is TRBJ1-1; no clear D gene. The CDR3 has 15 residues. CDR1 is SSHAT and CDR2 is FNYEAQ in the germline V gene (reference sequence). V was clipped by 7 bases and J by 12 bases, with 27 bases between them. The CDR3 region has the DNA TGTGCCAGCATCTACGTTGCAGGCCTTTTTCGAGGGTCTTTCTTT. Amino acids: CASIYVAGLFRGSFF.

The chain has TRBV12-3 or TRBV12-4 and TRBJ1-5; 9 nucleotides line up with TRBD1. This CDR3 contains 16 residues. V lost 7 bases and J lost 3; bases outside the gene matches: 10. The CDR3 is CASIPPGQGPNQPQHF. The CDR3 nucleotides are TGTGCCAGCATCCCTCCGGGACAGGGCCCCAATCAGCCCCAGCATTTT.

The table lists this clonotype with a few counts. This sequence joins TRBV29-1 and TRBJ2-7; TRBD2 aligns across 11 bases. V gave up 5 bases and J gave up 0 bases; unmatched junction bases: 6. The CDR3 runs to 15 residues. Germline values: CDR1 SQVTM, CDR2 ANQGSEA. CDR3 sequence (DNA): TGCAGCGTTTATGGGACTAGCGGTATCTCCTACGAGCAGTACTTC. It yields the protein CSVYGTSGISYEQYF.

To note about this clonotype: No conserved phenylalanine or tryptophan is present at the end of the CDR3, so a read error is the likely explanation. This CDR3 is CASSSTPVEVDNTEAFC. The CDR3 nucleotides read TGTGCCAGCAGCTCCACTCCCGTCGAAGTAGATAACACTGAAGCTTTCTGT. The rearrangement joins TRBV9 to TRBJ1-1; D gene ambiguous. This CDR3 spans 17 amino acids. CDR1 SGDLS and CDR2 YYNGEE come from the germline V gene. Trimming stripped 4 bases from V and 2 bases from J, with 21 bases between.

This clonotype was seen a handful of times. This chain joins TRBV20-1 and TRBJ2-5; D possibly corresponds to TRBD1 (5 bases). The V and J ends lost 6 bases and 5 bases respectively, with 16 bases between them. Germline CDR1 and CDR2: DFQATT and SNEGSKA (reference sequence). This CDR3 has 13 amino acids. CDR3 in amino acids: CSADDSSGETQYF. In DNA form, the CDR3 reads TGCAGTGCAGATGACAGCTCCGGGGAGACCCAGTACTTC.

This clonotype was counted between two and nine times. CDR3 in DNA: TGCAGGGCGGACGGAACTGGCTACACCTTC. Protein product: CRADGTGYTF. J is TRBJ1-2 and V is TRBV20-1; D ambiguous. CDR1 and CDR2 from the germline V gene are DFQATT and SNEGSKA (reference sequence). The length of the CDR3 is 10 residues.

The table lists this clonotype with many counts. The chain uses TRBV7-2 and TRBJ1-2; D is unresolved. The CDR3 sequence is 15 residues long. The germline V gene has CDR1 SGHTA and CDR2 FQGNSA. V lost 5 bases and J lost 6, with 19 bases in between. The CDR3 spells CASSQGSPGLNGYTF. Here the CDR3 DNA reads TGTGCCAGCAGCCAAGGATCACCTGGGTTGAATGGCTACACCTTC. Full variable domain (rest looked up from reference TRBV7-2 and TRBJ1-2): GAGVSQSPSNKVTEKGKDVELRCDPISGHTALYWYRQSLGQGLEFLIYFQGNSAPDKSGLPSDRFSAERTGGSVSTLTIQRTQQEDSAVYLCASSQGSPGLNGYTFGSGTRLTVV.

Only a few counts were recorded for this clonotype. DNA of the CDR3: TGCAGCGCCTCGACTAGCGGGGGTAATGGCAATGAGCAGTTCTTC. Translating it yields CSASTSGGNGNEQFF. V usage is TRBV29-1 and J usage is TRBJ2-1; 12 bases are a match to TRBD2. Looked up from germline, CDR1 is SQVTM and CDR2 is ANQGSEA. J gave up 6 bases and V 7 bases, and 10 bases lay outside the gene matches. The length of the CDR3 is 15 residues.

The sample holds a few counts of this clonotype. J is TRBJ1-4 and V is TRBV7-8; the match to TRBD1 covers 10 bases. This CDR3 has 15 residues. Germline CDR1 and CDR2: SGHVS and FQNEAQ. The J segment lost 7 bases and the V segment lost 5 bases, leaving 7 bases of the junction unmatched. This CDR3 reads CASSLGQGRLEKLFF. The CDR3 region has the DNA TGTGCCAGCAGCCTGGGACAGGGGCGCCTTGAAAAACTGTTTTTT.

V usage is TRBV7-3 and J usage is TRBJ2-2, with 10 bases lining up with TRBD2. Germline CDR1 reads SGHTA; CDR2 reads FQGTGA. The CDR3 runs to 17 residues. Germline trimming cut 3 bases from V and 7 bases from J; bases unmatched to any gene: 11. In DNA form, the CDR3 reads TGTGCCAGCAGCTTGCCGCTAGCGGGAGATTTGGGCGGGGAGCTGTTTTTT. Encoded protein: CASSLPLAGDLGGELFF. Looking up the rest from reference TRBV7-3 and TRBJ2-2 gives the full variable domain: GAGVSQTPSNKVTEKGKYVELRCDPISGHTALYWYRQSLGQGPEFLIYFQGTGAADDSGLPNDRFFAVRPEGSVSTLKIQRTERGDSAVYLCASSLPLAGDLGGELFFGEGSRLTVL.

This clonotype was picked up a small number of times. The rearrangement uses TRBV5-1 and TRBJ2-7, with 8 bases that match TRBD1. Germline trimming cut 4 bases from V and 3 bases from J; bases unmatched to any gene: 9. CDR3 length equals 15 residues. CDR1 is SGHRS, CDR2 YFSETQ, per germline. This CDR3 reads CASSLSGQVIYEQYF. The CDR3 DNA follows: TGCGCCAGCAGCCTATCGGGACAGGTCATCTACGAGCAGTACTTC.

The chain couples TRBV20-1 to TRBJ2-1; tentative D call: TRBD2 (6 bases). This CDR3 is 12 amino acids long. V was cut by 7 bases and J by 5 bases, with 12 bases left in between. Looked up from germline, CDR1 is DFQATT and CDR2 is SNEGSKA (reference sequence). CDR3 sequence (DNA): TGCAGTGTAAAGGGACTCAACAATGAGCAGTTCTTC. Its translation is CSVKGLNNEQFF.

This clonotype came up a few times. The V and J genes are TRBV7-2 and TRBJ1-2, with 8 bases matching TRBD1. V was pared by 4 bases and J by 6 bases, with 7 bases of the junction left unmatched. This CDR3 comprises 14 residues. The germline V gene has CDR1 SGHTA and CDR2 FQGNSA. DNA for the CDR3: TGTGCCAGCAGCTCCTGGGACAGGAGCAATGGCTACACCTTC. This gives the protein CASSSWDRSNGYTF.

This clonotype was seen a handful of times. The V gene is TRBV3-1, the J gene TRBJ2-5; D unresolved. V dropped 1 base and J dropped 8 bases, with 8 bases sitting between them. The CDR3 is 12 amino acids. From germline, CDR1 is LGHDT and CDR2 YNNKEL (reference sequence). CDR3 coding DNA: TGTGCCAGCAGCCAAGTGTGGGGAACCCAGTACTTC. Amino acid sequence: CASSQVWGTQYF.

The chain combines TRBV12-3 or TRBV12-4 with TRBJ1-5; D remains ambiguous. The CDR3 sequence is 13 residues long. V lost 7 bases, J lost 4 bases, and 11 bases lay in between. CDR3 in amino acids: CASTRGPNQPQHF. Written as DNA, the CDR3 is TGTGCCAGCACCCGAGGGCCTAATCAGCCCCAGCATTTT.

This clonotype was seen ten or more times. CDR3 sequence reads: CSANHPNTGELFF. CDR3 DNA: TGCAGTGCTAACCACCCGAACACCGGGGAGCTGTTTTTT. The V and J genes are TRBV20-1 and TRBJ2-2, with D unclear. CDR3 length equals 13 residues. V dropped 4 bases and J dropped 0 bases, with 6 bases sitting between them. The germline CDR1 and CDR2 sequences are DFQATT and SNEGSKA (reference sequence).

The CDR3 nucleotides read TGTGCCAGCAGTGAGGTCCGGGACTACCATAATGAGCAGTTCTTC. It yields the protein CASSEVRDYHNEQFF. The chain has TRBV6-2 or TRBV6-3 and TRBJ2-1; the match to TRBD2 covers 7 bases. Per germline, CDR1 MNHEY and CDR2 SVGEGT. After removal of 5 bases from V and 7 bases from J, the junction contained 11 bases not matched to a gene. The CDR3 is 15 amino acids.

On this clonotype: The junction departs from germline at one end; a sequencing error may be responsible. This sequence joins TRBV7-8 and TRBJ2-1, with TRBD2 matching over 11 bases. The CDR3 has 14 amino acids. Looked up from germline, CDR1 is SGHVS and CDR2 is FQNEAQ. The CDR3 region has the DNA TGTGCCAGCAGGTTAGCGGGGGGGCCTGTGGAGCAGTTCTTC. Its protein product is CASRLAGGPVEQFF.

The J gene is TRBJ2-1, the V gene TRBV6-2 or TRBV6-3; the D gene is possibly TRBD2 (7 bases). Germline values: CDR1 MNHEY, CDR2 SVGEGT. The CDR3 covers 13 residues. V was trimmed by 8 bases and J by 5 bases, leaving 13 bases between them. DNA for the CDR3: TGTGCCAGCTCCGAGGGGGGGAACAATGAGCAGTTCTTC. This codes for CASSEGGNNEQFF.

The genes are TRBV7-6 and TRBJ2-7; TRBD1 matches at 9 bases. J lost 7 bases, V lost 5 bases, and 3 bases had no gene match. Germline V CDR1 and CDR2: SGHVS, FNYEAQ. The CDR3 is 12 amino acids. The DNA for the CDR3 is TGTGCCAGCAGCCAGACAGGGGGAGAGCAGTACTTC. Translated: CASSQTGGEQYF.

V usage is TRBV28 and J usage is TRBJ2-3; 7 bases agree with TRBD2. The CDR3 length is 15 residues. V gave up 3 bases and J gave up 4 bases; unmatched junction bases: 7. Germline values: CDR1 MDHEN, CDR2 SYDVKM. CDR3 nucleotide sequence: TGTGCCAGCAGTTTCTTGAGCGGGGAGTCAGATACGCAGTATTTT. Protein: CASSFLSGESDTQYF.

This sequence joins TRBV11-2 and TRBJ2-6; 12 positions agree with TRBD2. This CDR3 region has 22 residues. Germline CDR1 reads SGHAT; CDR2 reads FQNNGV. Trimming removed 4 bases from V and 0 bases from J; junction bases left unmatched: 16. The CDR3: CASSSSRGRTSGIGSGANVLTF. As DNA, the CDR3 is TGTGCCAGCAGCTCCTCAAGGGGGCGGACTAGCGGGATTGGCTCTGGGGCCAACGTCCTGACTTTC.

Regarding this clonotype: Since the CDR3 does not end with the conserved phenylalanine or tryptophan, this likely comes from a read error. The J gene is TRBJ1-1, the V gene TRBV27; 8 bases match TRBD1. Germline CDR1 MNHEY, CDR2 SMNVEV (reference sequence). CDR3 length: 14 amino acids. V trimming: 6 bases; J trimming: 1 base; junction bases outside the gene matches: 4. The CDR3 sequence: CASRRDRGNTEAFL. DNA for the CDR3: TGTGCCAGCAGACGCGACAGGGGGAACACTGAAGCTTTCCTT.

This chain links TRBV6-6 with TRBJ1-5; 7 positions agree with TRBD1. J lost 6 bases, V lost 7 bases, and 6 bases had no gene match. This CDR3 spans 13 amino acids. Germline assignment: CDR1 MNHNY and CDR2 SVGAGI (reference sequence). The CDR3 region has the DNA TGTGCCAGCAACACAGGGGTGATTCAGCCCCAGCATTTT. Translating gives CASNTGVIQPQHF.

The CDR3 DNA sequence: TGTGCCAGCAGTCGGGCTCGAAACAATGAAAAACTGTTTTTT. Translating gives CASSRARNNEKLFF. V usage is TRBV6-5 and J usage is TRBJ1-4; no clear D. The CDR3 loop spans 14 amino acids. V lost 5 bases and J lost 5, with 12 bases in between. CDR1 and CDR2 from the germline V gene are MNHEY and SVGAGI.

V usage is TRBV5-1 and J usage is TRBJ2-4; D might be TRBD2 (6 bases). This CDR3 contains 16 residues. Trimming stripped 3 bases from V and 7 bases from J, with 20 bases between. CDR1 SGHRS and CDR2 YFSETQ come from the germline V gene. The CDR3 region has the DNA TGCGCCAGCAGCTGGCTGATGGGACTCCTCGGGAACATTCAGTACTTC. Amino acid sequence: CASSWLMGLLGNIQYF. Full variable domain (outside the CDR3, taken from reference TRBV5-1 and TRBJ2-4): KAGVTQTPRYLIKTRGQQVTLSCSPISGHRSVSWYQQTPGQGLQFLFEYFSETQRNKGNFPGRFSGRQFSNSRSEMNVSTLELGDSALYLCASSWLMGLLGNIQYFGAGTRLSVL.

This chain joins TRBV6-5 and TRBJ2-7; the match to TRBD1 covers 8 bases. This CDR3 has 14 amino acids. Germline loops: CDR1 MNHEY, CDR2 SVGAGI. Germline trimming cut 6 bases from V and 2 bases from J; bases unmatched to any gene: 6. The CDR3 DNA follows: TGTGCCAGCAGCGCGGACAGGGCTCCCTACGAGCAGTACTTC. Protein sequence: CASSADRAPYEQYF.

This clonotype has just a few counts. The V gene is TRBV12-3 or TRBV12-4, the J gene TRBJ2-3; 12 bases line up with TRBD1. V lost 5 bases, J lost 4 bases, and 7 bases stayed unmatched. CDR3 size: 16 residues. The CDR3 loop reads CASSTSGTGGPDTQYF. Here the CDR3 DNA reads TGTGCCAGCAGTACCTCCGGGACAGGGGGCCCAGATACGCAGTATTTT.